The sequence of this TCR beta chain was determined in a study of T cells and Merkel cell carcinoma outcomes. Study results and caveats: Repertoire plus T-cell density reportedly predicted Merkel cell carcinoma outcomes.

V lost 10 bases to trimming and J lost 4 bases; unmatched junction nucleotides: 7. Germline CDR1 and CDR2: MDHEN and SYDVKM. This CDR3 comprises 13 residues. Method: immunoSEQ multiplex PCR; TCRdb's copy keeps in-frame clones and lacks some. The sample consists of fewer than 400 clones, 80% to 90% of them appearing once. A remark on this clone: Antigen unknown.

The chain recombines TRBV28 with TRBJ1-5, with TRBD1 matching over 7 bases. Specimen: tumor tissue from Merkel cell carcinoma. This clonotype originated in a human donor with Merkel cell carcinoma. This CDR3 is CAIQFRGNQPQHF. In DNA form, the CDR3 reads TGTGCCATCCAGTTCAGGGGGAATCAGCCCCAGCATTTT.